This TCR beta chain was captured in a study of vaccination and CD4 T cells after COVID-19. Findings and limits, study-wide: The cohort comprised relatively few convalescent patients, and no early post-infection timepoints were analyzed.

Treatment of the sample: approximately nine-day PBMC culture with coronavirus spike peptide pools or control peptides (ViraFEST assay). Sequencing of the DNA from cultured CD4+ T cells was carried out with the Oncomine TCR Beta short-read assay. TCRdb analysed the PCR reads with MiXCR anew, one entry per CDR3 protein. The sample shows 3,500 to 5,000 distinct CDR3 sequences, roughly 78% of them seen only once. This CDR3 has 13 amino acids. Trimming pared 5 bases from V and 8 bases from J, leaving 15 bases between. This clonotype was seen a few times. Antigen unknown. This rearrangement joins TRBV12-3 or TRBV12-4 to TRBJ1-2; D ambiguous. This sequence originates from a human donor who had recovered from COVID-19. Sequencing used CD4+ T cells from blood, cultured in vitro. The CDR3 protein is CASSTGPTKGYTF. CDR3 in DNA: TGTGCCAGCAGTACCGGGCCAACTAAGGGCTACACCTTC.